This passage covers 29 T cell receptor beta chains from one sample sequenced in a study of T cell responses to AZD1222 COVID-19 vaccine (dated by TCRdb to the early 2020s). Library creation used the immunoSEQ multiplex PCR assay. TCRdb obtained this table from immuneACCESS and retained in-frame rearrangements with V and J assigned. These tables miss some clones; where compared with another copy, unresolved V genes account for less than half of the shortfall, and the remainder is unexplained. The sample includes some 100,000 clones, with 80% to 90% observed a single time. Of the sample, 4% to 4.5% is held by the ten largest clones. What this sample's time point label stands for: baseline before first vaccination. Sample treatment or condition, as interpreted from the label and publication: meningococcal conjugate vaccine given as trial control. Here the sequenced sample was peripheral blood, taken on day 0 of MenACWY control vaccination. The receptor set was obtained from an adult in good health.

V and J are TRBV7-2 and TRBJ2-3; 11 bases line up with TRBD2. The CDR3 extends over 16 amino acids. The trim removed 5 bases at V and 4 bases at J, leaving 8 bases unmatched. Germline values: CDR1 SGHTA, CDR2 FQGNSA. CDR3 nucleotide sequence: TGTGCCAGCAGCGCGGCGCCGGGACTAGCGGCAGATACGCAGTATTTT. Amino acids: CASSAAPGLAADTQYF.

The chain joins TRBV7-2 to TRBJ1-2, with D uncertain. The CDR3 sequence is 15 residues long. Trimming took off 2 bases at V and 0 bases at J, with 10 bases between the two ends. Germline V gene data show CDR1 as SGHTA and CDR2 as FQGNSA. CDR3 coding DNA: TGTGCCAGCAGCTTACGCGGTGGCCCTAACTATGGCTACACCTTC. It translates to CASSLRGGPNYGYTF.

CDR3 nucleotide sequence: TGTGCCAGCAGTGAAGAGGGTAGCGGAGCAGATACGCAGTATTTT. It yields the protein CASSEEGSGADTQYF. V gene TRBV2 combines with J gene TRBJ2-3; maybe TRBD2 (6 bases). V lost 1 base and J 4 bases, leaving 12 bases between the germline ends. There are 15 residues in the CDR3. CDR1 is SNHLY, CDR2 FYNNEI, per germline.

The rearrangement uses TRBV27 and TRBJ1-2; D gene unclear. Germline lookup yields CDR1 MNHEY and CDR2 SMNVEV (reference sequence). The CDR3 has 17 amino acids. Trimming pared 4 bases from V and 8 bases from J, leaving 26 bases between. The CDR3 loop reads CASSSSMNNGVANGYTF. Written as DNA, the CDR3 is TGTGCCAGCAGTTCGAGCATGAACAATGGGGTAGCGAACGGCTACACCTTC.

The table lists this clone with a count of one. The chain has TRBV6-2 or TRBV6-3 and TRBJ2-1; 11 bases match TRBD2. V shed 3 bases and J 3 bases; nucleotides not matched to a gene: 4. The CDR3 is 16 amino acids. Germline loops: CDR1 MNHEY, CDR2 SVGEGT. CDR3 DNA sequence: TGTGCCAGCAGTTATAAACTAGCGGGGGACTACAATGAGCAGTTCTTC. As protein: CASSYKLAGDYNEQFF.

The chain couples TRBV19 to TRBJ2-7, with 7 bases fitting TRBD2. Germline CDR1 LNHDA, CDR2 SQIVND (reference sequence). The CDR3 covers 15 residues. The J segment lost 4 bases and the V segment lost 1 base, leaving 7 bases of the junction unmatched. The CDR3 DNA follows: TGTGCCAGTAGTATAGGCCTAGCGGAGGGGTACGAGCAGTACTTC. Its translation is CASSIGLAEGYEQYF. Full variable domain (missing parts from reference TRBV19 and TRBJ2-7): DGGITQSPKYLFRKEGQNVTLSCEQNLNHDAMYWYRQDPGQGLRLIYYSQIVNDFQKGDIAEGYSVSREKKESFPLTVTSAQKNPTAFYLCASSIGLAEGYEQYFGPGTRLTVT.

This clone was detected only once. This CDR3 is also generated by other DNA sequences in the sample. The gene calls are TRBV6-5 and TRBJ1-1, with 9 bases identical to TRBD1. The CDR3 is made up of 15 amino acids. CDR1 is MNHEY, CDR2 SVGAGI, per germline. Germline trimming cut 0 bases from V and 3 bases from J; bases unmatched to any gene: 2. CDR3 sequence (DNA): TGTGCCAGCAGTTACTCGAGGACAGGGGACACTGAAGCTTTCTTT. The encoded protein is CASSYSRTGDTEAFF.

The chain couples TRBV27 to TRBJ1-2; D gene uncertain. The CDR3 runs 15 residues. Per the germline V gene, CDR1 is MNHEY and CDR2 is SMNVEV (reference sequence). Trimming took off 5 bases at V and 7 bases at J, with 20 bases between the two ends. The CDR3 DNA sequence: TGTGCCAGCAGTGCCCGGGTCGGGTTTAGAGGTGGCTACACCTTC. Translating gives CASSARVGFRGGYTF.

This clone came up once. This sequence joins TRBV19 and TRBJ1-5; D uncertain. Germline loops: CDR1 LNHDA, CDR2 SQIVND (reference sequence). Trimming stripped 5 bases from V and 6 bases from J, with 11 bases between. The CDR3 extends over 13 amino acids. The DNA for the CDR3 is TGTGCCAGTAGTTGGCCAGTTGGTCAGCCCCAGCATTTT. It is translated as CASSWPVGQPQHF.

CDR3 in DNA: TGTGCCAGCAGTGAGGGGGCAGACAGCTCCTATAATTCACCCCTCCACTTT. Translating gives CASSEGADSSYNSPLHF. The chain links TRBV6-1 to TRBJ1-6; D is perhaps TRBD1 (6 bases). The CDR3 spans 17 residues. CDR1 and CDR2 (germline): MNHNS, SASEGT. V lost 3 bases and J 0 bases, leaving 12 bases between the germline ends.

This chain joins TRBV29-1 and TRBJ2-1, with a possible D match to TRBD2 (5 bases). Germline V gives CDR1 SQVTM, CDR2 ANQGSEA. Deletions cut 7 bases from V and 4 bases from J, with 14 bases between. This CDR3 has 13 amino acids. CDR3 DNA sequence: TGCAGCGCCCGTTCGGACTCTTACAATGAGCAGTTCTTC. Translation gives CSARSDSYNEQFF.

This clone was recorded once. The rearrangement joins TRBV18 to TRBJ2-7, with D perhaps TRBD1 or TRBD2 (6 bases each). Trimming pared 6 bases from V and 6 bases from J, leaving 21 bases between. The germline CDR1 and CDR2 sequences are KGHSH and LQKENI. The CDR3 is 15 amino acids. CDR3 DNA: TGTGCCAGCTCTCCTACAGGGCTGGGAGGTTCCGAGCAGTACTTC. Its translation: CASSPTGLGGSEQYF.

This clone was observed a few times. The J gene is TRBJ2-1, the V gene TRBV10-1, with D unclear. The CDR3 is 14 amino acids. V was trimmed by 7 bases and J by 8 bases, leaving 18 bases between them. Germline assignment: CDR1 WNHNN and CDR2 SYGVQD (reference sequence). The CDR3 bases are TGCGCCAGCAATTGGAAGGCTGGCTTACATGAGCAGTTCTTC. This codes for CASNWKAGLHEQFF.

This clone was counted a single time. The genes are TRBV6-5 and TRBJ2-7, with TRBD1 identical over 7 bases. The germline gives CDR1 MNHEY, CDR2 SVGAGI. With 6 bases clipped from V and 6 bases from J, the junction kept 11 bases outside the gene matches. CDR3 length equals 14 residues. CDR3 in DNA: TGTGCCAGCAGCCGATTGACAGGGTGGAGCGAGCAGTACTTC. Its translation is CASSRLTGWSEQYF.

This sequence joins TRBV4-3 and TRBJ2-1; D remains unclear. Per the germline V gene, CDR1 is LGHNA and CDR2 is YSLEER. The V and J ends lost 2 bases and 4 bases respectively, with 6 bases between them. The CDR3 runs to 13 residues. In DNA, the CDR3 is TGCGCCAGCAGCCAACAACTATACAATGAGCAGTTCTTC. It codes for CASSQQLYNEQFF.

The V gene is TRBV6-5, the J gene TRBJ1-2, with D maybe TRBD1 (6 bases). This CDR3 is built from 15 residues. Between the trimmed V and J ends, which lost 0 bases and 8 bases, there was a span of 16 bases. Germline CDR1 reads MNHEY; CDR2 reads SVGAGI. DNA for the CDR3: TGTGCCAGCAGTTACTCCCATACAGGGTCAAGAGGCTACACCTTC. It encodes CASSYSHTGSRGYTF.

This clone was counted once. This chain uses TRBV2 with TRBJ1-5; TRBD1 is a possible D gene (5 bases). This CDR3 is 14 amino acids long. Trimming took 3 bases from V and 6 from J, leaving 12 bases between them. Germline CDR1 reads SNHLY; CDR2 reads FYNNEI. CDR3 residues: CASSDSGGTQPQHF. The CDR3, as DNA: TGTGCCAGCAGTGATTCGGGGGGTACTCAGCCCCAGCATTTT.

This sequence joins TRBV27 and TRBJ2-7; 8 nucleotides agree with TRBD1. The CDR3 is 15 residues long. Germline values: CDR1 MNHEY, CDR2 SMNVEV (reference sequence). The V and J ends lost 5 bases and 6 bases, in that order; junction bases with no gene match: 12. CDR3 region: CASSPRQGFIVEQYF. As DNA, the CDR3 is TGTGCCAGCAGTCCTCGACAGGGGTTTATCGTCGAGCAGTACTTC.

CDR3 sequence (DNA): TGTGCCAGCTCACCAGGACAGGACACTGAAGCTTTCTTT. Protein sequence: CASSPGQDTEAFF. The chain recombines TRBV18 with TRBJ1-1; TRBD1 agrees at 7 bases. CDR3 size: 13 residues. Germline CDR1 reads KGHSH; CDR2 reads LQKENI. The V and J ends lost 2 bases and 3 bases, in that order; junction bases with no gene match: 0.

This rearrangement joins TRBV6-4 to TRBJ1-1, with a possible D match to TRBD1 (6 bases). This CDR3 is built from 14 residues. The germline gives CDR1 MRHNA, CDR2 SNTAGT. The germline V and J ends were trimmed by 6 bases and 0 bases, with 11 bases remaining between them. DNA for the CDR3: TGTGCCAGCAGGGACAGCTCCCTGAACACTGAAGCTTTCTTT. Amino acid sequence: CASRDSSLNTEAFF.

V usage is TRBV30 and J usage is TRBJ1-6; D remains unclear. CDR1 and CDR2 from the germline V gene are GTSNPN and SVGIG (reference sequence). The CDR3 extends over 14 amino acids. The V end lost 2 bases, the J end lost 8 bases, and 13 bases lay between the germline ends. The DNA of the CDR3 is TGTGCCTGGAGTTACGGGATTCGGGATTCACCCCTCCACTTT. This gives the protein CAWSYGIRDSPLHF.

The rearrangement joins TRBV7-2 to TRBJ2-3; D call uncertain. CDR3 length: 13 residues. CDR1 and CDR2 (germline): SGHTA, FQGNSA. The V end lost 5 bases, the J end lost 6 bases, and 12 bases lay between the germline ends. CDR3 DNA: TGTGCCAGCAGCGCACCCAAAGGCGATACGCAGTATTTT. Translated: CASSAPKGDTQYF.

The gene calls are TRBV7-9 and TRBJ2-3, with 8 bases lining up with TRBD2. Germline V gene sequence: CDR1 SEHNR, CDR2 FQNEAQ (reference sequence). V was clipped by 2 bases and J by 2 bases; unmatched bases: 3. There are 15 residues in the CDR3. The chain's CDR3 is CASSLIAGNTDTQYF. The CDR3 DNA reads TGTGCCAGCAGCTTAATAGCGGGGAACACAGATACGCAGTATTTT.

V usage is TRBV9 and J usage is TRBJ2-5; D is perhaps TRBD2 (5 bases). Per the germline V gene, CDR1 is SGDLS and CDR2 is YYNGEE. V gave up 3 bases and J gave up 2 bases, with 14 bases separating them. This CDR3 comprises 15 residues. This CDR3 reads CASSASGGLQETQYF. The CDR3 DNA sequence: TGTGCCAGCAGCGCCTCCGGCGGACTTCAAGAGACCCAGTACTTC.

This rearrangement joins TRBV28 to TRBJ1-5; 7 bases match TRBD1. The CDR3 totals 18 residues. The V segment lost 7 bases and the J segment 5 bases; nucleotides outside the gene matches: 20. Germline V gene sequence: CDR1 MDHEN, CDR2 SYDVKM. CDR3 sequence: CASTHRGDRPVVDQPQHF. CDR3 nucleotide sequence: TGTGCCAGCACCCATAGGGGGGACAGACCCGTGGTGGATCAGCCCCAGCATTTT.

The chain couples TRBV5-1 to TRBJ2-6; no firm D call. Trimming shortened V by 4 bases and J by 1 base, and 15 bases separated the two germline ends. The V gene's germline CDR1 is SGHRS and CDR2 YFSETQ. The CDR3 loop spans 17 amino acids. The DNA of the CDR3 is TGCGCCAGCAGCCCCGGCCACGAGGTGTCTGGGGCCAACGTCCTGACTTTC. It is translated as CASSPGHEVSGANVLTF.

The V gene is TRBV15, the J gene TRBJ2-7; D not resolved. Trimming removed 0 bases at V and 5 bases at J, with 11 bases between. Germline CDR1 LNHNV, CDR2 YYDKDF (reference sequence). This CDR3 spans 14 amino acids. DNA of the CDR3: TGTGCCACCAGCAGAGATCAAGGTCCCCACGAGCAGTACTTC. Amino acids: CATSRDQGPHEQYF.

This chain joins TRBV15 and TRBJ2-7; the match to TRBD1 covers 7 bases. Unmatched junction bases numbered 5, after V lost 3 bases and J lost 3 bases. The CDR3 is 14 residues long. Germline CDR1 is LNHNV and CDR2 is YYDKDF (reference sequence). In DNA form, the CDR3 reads TGTGCCACCAGCAGTGGGGACAGCGGCTACGAGCAGTACTTC. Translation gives CATSSGDSGYEQYF.

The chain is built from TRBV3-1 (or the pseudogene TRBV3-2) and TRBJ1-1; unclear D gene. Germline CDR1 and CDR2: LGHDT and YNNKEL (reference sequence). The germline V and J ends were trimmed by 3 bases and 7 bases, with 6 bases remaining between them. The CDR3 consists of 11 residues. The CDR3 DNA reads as TGTGCCAGCAGCCAGTCCTTTGAAGCTTTCTTT. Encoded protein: CASSQSFEAFF.